This TCR beta chain was identified during a study of cytomegalovirus exposure and HLA in healthy donors. On the study more broadly: Among about 179 million T cells, an earlier analysis found about 100 million unique TCR beta sequences. A data release that came early held approximately 85 million unique TCRs from HLA-typed donors.

Study-level points and caveats: The investigators catalogued 160 or so TCR beta chains as cytomegalovirus-associated.

In the PCR, 60 Vbeta and 13 Jbeta primers were used. Libraries were prepared by immunoSEQ multiplex PCR; TCRdb keeps only in-frame clonotypes and omits some of them. This table has about 43,000 clones, around 56% appearing once. For this clone: No antigen is known for it.

J was trimmed by 9 bases and V by 4 bases; bases with no gene match: 11. Germline CDR1 SGHNT, CDR2 YYREEE (reference sequence). CDR3 length equals 15 residues. This clonotype was obtained from a man between 60 and 75 years old in good health and CMV-seronegative. The sequencing sample was made of PBMCs. V usage is TRBV5-4 and J usage is TRBJ2-7, with 12 bases aligning to TRBD2. CDR3 bases: TGTGCCAGCAGCCCTCCTAGCGGGAGGGCCAGGGTGCAGTACTTC. This translates into CASSPPSGRARVQYF. Looking up the rest from reference TRBV5-4 and TRBJ2-7 gives the full variable domain: ETGVTQSPTHLIKTRGQQVTLRCSSQSGHNTVSWYQQALGQGPQFIFQYYREEENGRGNFPPRFSGLQFPNYSSELNVNALELDDSALYLCASSPPSGRARVQYFGPGTRLTVT.